The text below deals with one T cell receptor (beta chain). No antigen is known for it. PCR amplification relied on 60 Vbeta primers (plus 13 Jbeta primers). The assay was immunoSEQ multiplex PCR, and TCRdb's table has in-frame clones only and misses some. This table holds some 170,000 clones, 72% found once. This entry is derived from a study of cytomegalovirus exposure and HLA in healthy donors. General observations from the study: Investigators reported fewer than 200 TCR beta chains as tied to cytomegalovirus. Most TCR beta V segments were productive about 90% or about 30% of the time in an earlier analysis. Reports described diagnosis of cytomegalovirus status by the classifier as highly specific and sensitive.

Germline CDR1 reads SNHLY; CDR2 reads FYNNEI. This CDR3 has 15 amino acids. Trimming cost V 3 bases and J 7 bases, with 15 bases left between them. This chain links TRBV2 with TRBJ1-4; unclear D gene. Sequences were obtained from PBMCs. The clonotype originates from a human donor in good health. For the CDR3, the DNA is TGTGCCAGCAGTGACAGCAGATCCGGAGGTGAAAAACTGTTTTTT. Amino acid sequence: CASSDSRSGGEKLFF.